This TCR beta chain was found in a study of T-cell memory formation after mild COVID-19. Using its own MiXCR run on the 5' RACE reads, TCRdb lists one record per CDR3 protein. Among about 110,000 distinct CDR3 sequences listed, 17% were seen once. Germline V gives CDR1 SGHAT, CDR2 FQNNGV. The ends were cut back, 4 bases at V and 3 bases at J, with 10 bases in the middle. The CDR3 extends over 13 amino acids. This clonotype turned up a few times. Its antigen is unidentified. The study, taken as a whole, reports: Prior to infection, memory already included some responding clones, suggesting cross-reactive memory joined.

Sequenced sample: PBMCs or a T cell subset sorted from them (not recorded which). This TCR was recovered from an adult woman who had mild COVID-19 (a few samples of this study predate the infection). Cell type and time point are not known. V gene TRBV11-2 combines with J gene TRBJ2-7; D ambiguous. CDR3 bases: TGTGCCAGCAGCTCAGGAAACCACTACGAGCAGTACTTC. The encoded protein is CASSSGNHYEQYF.